Here is one T cell receptor beta chain with its context. Germline and junction disagree at one end, which may indicate a read error. Library construction for TCR beta used iRepertoire HTBI primers and Arm-PCR of CDR3 regions. TCRdb analysed the multiplex PCR reads with MiXCR anew, one entry per CDR3 protein. The table has hundreds of thousands of distinct CDR3 sequences, approximately 12% seen once. Time point denoted: newly diagnosed GD, antithyroid drugs for less than 3 months. PBMC-extracted RNA yielded the TCR library. The source of the sample is a study of regulatory T cells in long-lasting Graves disease. This same sample was also taken into another study, of T cells in Graves' hyperthyroidism and ophthalmopathy. Turning to that study: An initial round of RT-PCR targeting the TCR CDR3 relied on the HTBI primer set.

This sample comprised peripheral blood mononuclear cells (PBMCs), obtained at new diagnosis, from a patient treated with antithyroid drugs. The sequence came from a man aged 25-40 years with Graves disease.

The CDR3 loop reads CGSRGGLAGAGVNEQFF. CDR3 nucleotides: TGTGGCAGCAGGGGGGGACTAGCGGGAGCCGGTGTTAATGAGCAGTTCTTC. This rearrangement joins TRBV27 to TRBJ2-1; TRBD2 aligns across 14 bases. Germline loops: CDR1 MNHEY, CDR2 SMNVEV (reference sequence). This CDR3 contains 17 residues.